This is a list of T cell receptor beta chains from one sample in a study of blood T cell repertoires in COVID-19. Here immunoSEQ multiplex PCR was the method, and the copy in TCRdb shows in-frame clones only, minus some. Of approximately 450,000 clones in the sample, roughly 85% are singletons; the top ten hold over 1.5%. Input material: PBMCs or T cells enriched from blood (not recorded which). These TCRs come from a woman under 30 with acute COVID-19. Each CDR3 is given with its conserved first and last residue. D genes are given only for firm matches. Clone size, where shown, is once, few, many, or a class for clones that have expanded.

size: few
D: NA
V: TRBV19
J: TRBJ1-4
CDR3: CASSTPGGLNEKLFF
DNA: TGTGCCAGTAGTACCCCGGGAGGGTTGAATGAAAAACTGTTTTTT

size: NA
D: NA
V: TRBV7-8
J: TRBJ2-7
CDR3: CASSLSKFPSTGVTYEQYF
DNA: TGTGCCAGCAGCTTATCAAAATTTCCGTCGACAGGCGTAACCTACGAGCAGTACTTC

size: NA
D: NA
V: TRBV7-2
J: TRBJ1-1
CDR3: CASSLLMNTEAFF
DNA: TGTGCCAGCAGCTTACTTATGAACACTGAAGCTTTCTTT

size: few
D: TRBD1
V: TRBV12-3/TRBV12-4
J: TRBJ1-6
CDR3: CASRGQGNSPLHF
DNA: TGTGCCAGCAGGGGACAGGGGAATTCACCCCTCCACTTT

size: NA
D: NA
V: TRBV12-5
J: TRBJ2-1
CDR3: CASAIGVLGFF
DNA: TGTGCTAGTGCCATAGGGGTTCTAGGGTTCTTC

size: NA
D: TRBD1
V: TRBV27
J: TRBJ1-6
CDR3: CASSKEDRDNSPLHF
DNA: TGTGCCAGCAGTAAAGAGGACAGGGATAATTCACCCCTCCACTTT

size: NA
D: TRBD2
V: TRBV7-2
J: TRBJ2-1
CDR3: CASSLAGTSIANEQFF
DNA: TGTGCCAGCAGCTTAGCCGGGACTAGCATCGCCAATGAGCAGTTCTTC

size: once
D: NA
V: TRBV6-5
J: TRBJ2-7
CDR3: CASSYSGRSTAEQYF
DNA: TGTGCCAGCAGTTACTCGGGGAGGTCGACGGCCGAGCAGTACTTC

size: NA
D: TRBD1
V: TRBV19
J: TRBJ2-7
CDR3: CASSVSRQGSYEQYF
DNA: TGTGCCAGTAGTGTCTCCCGACAGGGGAGCTACGAGCAGTACTTC

size: NA
D: TRBD2
V: TRBV4-1
J: TRBJ2-7
CDR3: CASSLVGGDEQYF
DNA: TGCGCCAGCAGCCTCGTCGGGGGGGACGAGCAGTACTTC

size: NA
D: TRBD2
V: TRBV27
J: TRBJ2-5
CDR3: CASSLMGTSDQETQYF
DNA: TGTGCCAGCAGTTTAATGGGGACTAGCGATCAAGAGACCCAGTACTTC

size: NA
D: NA
V: TRBV9
J: TRBJ2-2
CDR3: CASSVSGTGELFF
DNA: TGTGCCAGCAGCGTTTCAGGGACCGGGGAGCTGTTTTTT

size: NA
D: NA
V: TRBV27
J: TRBJ1-1
CDR3: CASSLAGTVNTEAFF
DNA: TGTGCCAGCAGTTTGGCGGGGACCGTGAACACTGAAGCTTTCTTT

size: NA
D: TRBD2
V: TRBV12-3/TRBV12-4
J: TRBJ2-2
CDR3: CASTKAGWGELFF
DNA: TGTGCCAGCACCAAAGCGGGATGGGGGGAGCTGTTTTTT

size: once
D: NA
V: TRBV5-1
J: TRBJ2-2
CDR3: CASSVTQGTGELFF
DNA: TGCGCCAGCAGCGTAACTCAGGGTACCGGGGAGCTGTTTTTT

size: few
D: TRBD1
V: TRBV6-2/TRBV6-3
J: TRBJ2-1
CDR3: CASSYRGTAYYNEQFF
DNA: TGTGCCAGCAGTTACCGAGGGACAGCTTACTACAATGAGCAGTTCTTC

size: NA
D: NA
V: TRBV3-1/TRBV3-2
J: TRBJ2-5
CDR3: CASSLPLTGQETQYF
DNA: TGTGCCAGCAGCCTCCCTCTGACAGGCCAAGAGACCCAGTACTTC

size: once
D: TRBD2
V: TRBV7-2
J: TRBJ2-1
CDR3: CASSLLKTSGMFDEQFF
DNA: TGTGCCAGCAGCTTACTTAAGACTAGCGGGATGTTCGATGAGCAGTTCTTC

size: NA
D: TRBD1
V: TRBV6-5
J: TRBJ1-1
CDR3: CASSYSTGDLAFF
DNA: TGTGCCAGCAGTTACTCGACAGGGGACTTGGCTTTCTTT

size: NA
D: NA
V: TRBV28
J: TRBJ1-1
CDR3: CASSPARAEAFF
DNA: TGTGCCAGCAGCCCGGCACGGGCTGAAGCTTTCTTT

size: NA
D: TRBD1
V: TRBV2
J: TRBJ1-4
CDR3: CASSGQGGRDEKLFF
DNA: TGTGCCAGCAGCGGACAGGGAGGGAGAGATGAAAAACTGTTTTTT

size: NA
D: NA
V: TRBV6-4
J: TRBJ1-5
CDR3: CASSDSRREGNQPQHF
DNA: TGTGCCAGCAGTGACTCTCGCAGGGAGGGCAATCAGCCCCAGCATTTT

size: NA
D: NA
V: TRBV12-3/TRBV12-4
J: TRBJ1-2
CDR3: CASSFAKEYGYTF
DNA: TGTGCCAGCAGTTTTGCGAAAGAGTATGGCTACACCTTC

size: NA
D: NA
V: TRBV5-1
J: TRBJ2-3
CDR3: CASSMERTSTDTQYF
DNA: TGCGCCAGCAGCATGGAGCGGACTAGCACAGATACGCAGTATTTT

size: NA
D: TRBD2
V: TRBV18
J: TRBJ2-1
CDR3: CASSPGLAGVIWQFF
DNA: TGTGCCAGCTCACCGGGACTAGCGGGAGTAATATGGCAGTTCTTC

size: NA
D: NA
V: TRBV15
J: TRBJ2-7
CDR3: CATSSRLGPYEQYF
DNA: TGTGCCACCAGCAGTAGACTAGGACCCTACGAGCAGTACTTC

size: NA
D: TRBD1
V: TRBV2
J: TRBJ1-4
CDR3: CASSSGPGQGDEKLFF
DNA: TGTGCCAGCAGTTCGGGCCCGGGACAGGGGGATGAAAAACTGTTTTTT

size: NA
D: NA
V: TRBV19
J: TRBJ1-2
CDR3: CASKENVGGGYTF
DNA: TGTGCCAGCAAAGAGAATGTGGGGGGTGGCTACACCTTC

size: NA
D: NA
V: TRBV5-4
J: TRBJ2-5
CDR3: CASRIAGVQETQYF
DNA: TGTGCCAGCAGGATAGCTGGAGTTCAAGAGACCCAGTACTTC

size: NA
D: NA
V: TRBV6-2/TRBV6-3
J: TRBJ2-5
CDR3: CASSYTQGFAETQYF
DNA: TGTGCCAGCAGTTACACACAGGGATTTGCGGAGACCCAGTACTTC

size: NA
D: TRBD1
V: TRBV10-2
J: TRBJ1-5
CDR3: CASSEFEDRGSNQPQHF
DNA: TGCGCCAGCAGTGAATTTGAGGACAGGGGAAGCAATCAGCCCCAGCATTTT

size: NA
D: TRBD1
V: TRBV7-6
J: TRBJ2-1
CDR3: CASSFRDRGFNEQFF
DNA: TGTGCCAGCAGCTTCCGGGACAGGGGCTTCAATGAGCAGTTCTTC

size: NA
D: NA
V: TRBV19
J: TRBJ1-1
CDR3: CASSIGQIEAFF
DNA: TGTGCCAGTAGTATCGGACAGATTGAAGCTTTCTTT

size: NA
D: TRBD2
V: TRBV7-2
J: TRBJ2-7
CDR3: CASSSSGLAGDYEQYF
DNA: TGTGCCAGCAGCTCCTCCGGACTAGCGGGAGACTACGAGCAGTACTTC

size: NA
D: NA
V: TRBV7-3
J: TRBJ1-1
CDR3: CASSPPPGGPTEAFF
DNA: TGTGCCAGCAGCCCACCCCCTGGCGGGCCCACTGAAGCTTTCTTT

size: NA
D: NA
V: TRBV10-2
J: TRBJ1-1
CDR3: CASSGQEHTEAFF
DNA: TGCGCCAGCAGTGGCCAAGAGCACACTGAAGCTTTCTTT

size: NA
D: TRBD2
V: TRBV11-2
J: TRBJ2-1
CDR3: CASSSTSGGSFF
DNA: TGTGCCAGCAGCTCGACTAGCGGGGGGTCGTTCTTC

size: once
D: NA
V: TRBV11-2
J: TRBJ2-2
CDR3: CASSLVRGSENTGELFF
DNA: TGTGCCAGCAGCTTAGTTCGGGGGTCGGAGAACACCGGGGAGCTGTTTTTT

size: NA
D: NA
V: TRBV6-5
J: TRBJ2-4
CDR3: CASRRTGHVKNIQYF
DNA: TGTGCCAGCAGACGAACTGGGCACGTCAAAAACATTCAGTACTTC

size: NA
D: NA
V: TRBV7-9
J: TRBJ1-5
CDR3: CASRSDSDQPQHF
DNA: TGTGCCAGCAGATCAGACTCCGATCAGCCCCAGCATTTT

size: NA
D: TRBD1
V: TRBV5-1
J: TRBJ1-4
CDR3: CASSLGTGGAGEKLFF
DNA: TGCGCCAGCAGCTTGGGGACAGGGGGCGCAGGGGAAAAACTGTTTTTT

size: NA
D: NA
V: TRBV2
J: TRBJ1-6
CDR3: CASRKQGTENSPLHF
DNA: TGTGCCAGCAGAAAACAGGGAACCGAAAATTCACCCCTCCACTTT

size: NA
D: NA
V: TRBV2
J: TRBJ1-3
CDR3: CASTLGLSGNTIYF
DNA: TGTGCCAGCACCTTAGGACTATCTGGAAACACCATATATTTT

size: NA
D: TRBD1
V: TRBV4-2
J: TRBJ2-7
CDR3: CASSPGTGTYEQYF
DNA: TGTGCCAGCAGCCCAGGGACAGGAACCTACGAGCAGTACTTC

size: NA
D: NA
V: TRBV10-3
J: TRBJ1-1
CDR3: CAISDGEGFATEAFF
DNA: TGTGCCATCAGTGACGGGGAGGGGTTCGCCACTGAAGCTTTCTTT

size: NA
D: NA
V: TRBV12-3/TRBV12-4
J: TRBJ1-1
CDR3: CASRRQENTEAFF
DNA: TGTGCCAGCAGACGACAGGAGAACACTGAAGCTTTCTTT

size: NA
D: TRBD1
V: TRBV4-1
J: TRBJ2-3
CDR3: CASSQGGGLGGDTQYF
DNA: TGCGCCAGCAGCCAAGGGGGTGGCTTAGGGGGCGATACGCAGTATTTT

size: once
D: TRBD1
V: TRBV6-5
J: TRBJ1-1
CDR3: CASRPKGAGTEAFF
DNA: TGTGCCAGCAGGCCTAAGGGGGCGGGCACTGAAGCTTTCTTT

size: NA
D: NA
V: TRBV2
J: TRBJ2-1
CDR3: CASSPDRTYNEQFF
DNA: TGTGCCAGCAGCCCCGACAGGACCTACAATGAGCAGTTCTTC

size: few
D: NA
V: TRBV10-3
J: TRBJ1-1
CDR3: CAISRDTEAFF
DNA: TGTGCCATCAGTCGGGACACTGAAGCTTTCTTT

size: NA
D: NA
V: TRBV4-1
J: TRBJ2-7
CDR3: CASSQDLGHYEQYF
DNA: TGCGCCAGCAGCCAAGATTTGGGGCACTACGAGCAGTACTTC

size: few
D: NA
V: TRBV5-1
J: TRBJ2-7
CDR3: CASSLTDPGEQYF
DNA: TGCGCCAGCAGCTTGACGGACCCGGGAGAGCAGTACTTC

size: NA
D: TRBD2
V: TRBV30
J: TRBJ2-1
CDR3: CAWIRLAGKPNEQFF
DNA: TGTGCCTGGATACGGTTAGCGGGAAAACCCAATGAGCAGTTCTTC

size: NA
D: TRBD1
V: TRBV28
J: TRBJ2-7
CDR3: CASSRAYGDSSYEQYF
DNA: TGTGCCAGCAGTCGAGCCTACGGGGACAGCTCCTACGAGCAGTACTTC

size: NA
D: NA
V: TRBV28
J: TRBJ2-3
CDR3: CASSSGWADTQYF
DNA: TGTGCCAGCAGTAGCGGGTGGGCAGATACGCAGTATTTT

size: NA
D: NA
V: TRBV5-1
J: TRBJ2-1
CDR3: CASSLRNRGSDNEQFF
DNA: TGCGCCAGCAGCTTGCGGAACCGGGGGAGTGACAATGAGCAGTTCTTC